Listed below are T cell receptor beta chains from one sample, sequenced in a study of siplizumab effects on memory and regulatory T cells. Method: immunoSEQ multiplex PCR; TCRdb's copy keeps in-frame clones and lacks some. The sample consists of 75,000 to 95,000 clones, around 90% of them appearing once. The sequenced sample consisted of CD4+ T cells sorted from blood. Receptor source: a human donor in good health. The CDR3 runs from the conserved cysteine through the conserved F or W. D genes are given only for firm matches. Not all rows give a size; the values are once, few, many and, for expanded clones, a class.

clone_size j_call d_call v_call cdr3_aa
- TRBJ2-1 TRBD1 TRBV29-1 CSVRGTAYNEQFF
- TRBJ1-3 - TRBV7-3 CASSLTDGNTIYF
- TRBJ2-1 TRBD2 TRBV28 CASNIAGALYEQFF
- TRBJ2-7 - TRBV27 CASRADPGAPGSYEQYF
- TRBJ2-1 - TRBV10-3 CAISPLQRSYNEQFF
few TRBJ2-4 - TRBV10-3 CAISESGFQLAKNIQYF
- TRBJ2-7 TRBD2 TRBV10-3 CAITPSGNSYEQYF
- TRBJ2-5 - TRBV5-1 CASSSGAWREETQYF
- TRBJ2-5 - TRBV2 CASSVGTQETQYF
- TRBJ1-5 TRBD1 TRBV5-4 CASSLGTGENQPQHF
- TRBJ2-7 TRBD1 TRBV4-1 CASSPIAGTGGNSSYEQYF
- TRBJ2-3 - TRBV28 CASKRATDTQYF
- TRBJ1-1 - TRBV30 CAWSVQGWTEAFF
- TRBJ2-7 - TRBV25-1 CASSLAGSLYEQYF
once TRBJ2-5 - TRBV5-1 CASSFPGRPETQYF
- TRBJ1-1 - TRBV4-1 CASSQGRVANTEAFF
- TRBJ2-1 TRBD2 TRBV5-4 CASSSSGTSGYNEQFF
- TRBJ1-4 - TRBV6-1 CASSEYGSNEKLFF
- TRBJ1-5 - TRBV6-1 CASSPRGSNQPQHF
- TRBJ2-2 - TRBV5-6 CASSWDAPGGELFF
- TRBJ2-3 TRBD2 TRBV9 CASSVASAGESDTQYF
- TRBJ1-1 - TRBV9 CASSAAGTWNTEAFF
- TRBJ1-5 - TRBV10-3 CAISEEGGYNQPQHF
- TRBJ2-7 - TRBV4-2 CASSQAGPTYEQYF
- TRBJ2-7 TRBD1 TRBV28 CASSLTGMAYEQYF
once TRBJ2-7 - TRBV28 CASSRRGASSYEQYF
- TRBJ2-1 TRBD2 TRBV28 CASSPGLAGNEQFF
once TRBJ1-2 - TRBV11-2 CASSSPRSKGYGYTF
- TRBJ2-7 - TRBV9 CASSVDPGTFYEQYF
- TRBJ1-1 - TRBV9 CASSAFGGTEAFF
- TRBJ1-1 - TRBV28 CASGLGGAEAFF
- TRBJ2-5 - TRBV7-3 CASSLRANQETQYF
- TRBJ1-1 TRBD1 TRBV29-1 CSVGAKDRAAFF